This TCR beta chain derives from a study of T cell responses to AZD1222 COVID-19 vaccine (dated by TCRdb to the early 2020s). Describing the broader study: AZD1222 recipients whose second dose came at about 4 weeks and those whose second dose came at about 12 weeks were combined into one group, since spike-specific TCR depth and breadth did not differ between the two schedules. TCR sequencing covered fewer than 250 trial participants: 207 given two doses of AZD1222 and 26 given two doses of MenACWY control vaccine. Enrollment into the trials was organized by age into subgroups of 18-55, 56-69 and 70-plus years, and those subgroups contained roughly 140, 27 and 60 TCR-sequenced participants, respectively.

The CDR3 regions of human TCRbeta chains were analyzed by immunosequencing. Regarding the original processing steps: TCRs in the repertoires were matched against a reference library of SARS-CoV-2-specific TCRs that had been generated with the MIRA antigen-specificity platform. Breadth meant the fraction of unique TCRs that were SARS-CoV-2-associated, whereas depth meant the fraction of total T cells that were SARS-CoV-2-associated. Using the MIRA data, each spike-specific TCR was mapped to the spike region that the TCR reacts to and placed in a CD4 or CD8 class. Log10-transformed breadth and depth values were compared by one-way ANOVA with Sidak's multiple comparisons tests. The clones in this table, taken by TCRdb from immuneACCESS, are in-frame only. Not every clone is retained; where verified, under half of the shortfall comes from an unresolved V gene, and the cause of the rest is unknown. D and trimming come from the DNA, and the V and J calls and clone size come from that table. Within this sample are approximately 130,000 clones, with over 75% of them counted one time only. Of the sample, approximately 7.5% is held by the ten largest clones.

This clone appeared a single time. Its target antigen remains unknown. Base-call qualities are not available, and no considerably larger clone is one nucleotide away. This specimen's time point label, interpreted: baseline before first vaccination. Vaccinee samples were obtained from the UK trials COV001 and COV002, which included a single-blind randomized controlled phase 2/3 trial of AZD1222 (ChAdOx1 nCoV-19) in healthy adults. For TCRbeta chain sequencing, PBMC samples from trial participants were taken at day 0 and at day 28 after the second dose. The paper as a whole reports these results and caveats: Reportedly, almost half of the unique spike-specific TCRs recognized epitopes lying outside the regions that are mutated in the B.1.351 and B.1.1.7 variants. A significant rise in spike-specific TCR breadth and depth was observed after two AZD1222 doses relative to day 0 and relative to MenACWY recipients. The 56-69-year group was small, and its depth increase did not reach significance, likely because of low power. Participants were mostly white British, with more females than males. The authors suggested clonal diversity may have been underestimated. Conclusions about previously exposed vaccinees were limited because only six AZD1222 recipients were SARS-CoV-2 seropositive at baseline. Because no day 14 peak-response samples were available, the repertoires could be characterized only after the peak T cell response. Vaccine-associated CD4 TCRs spanned the whole spike protein, with dominant responses in regions 160-218 and 743-854.

V is pared back by 4 bases and J by 7 bases, with 12 bases lying between the germline termini. Via the germline V gene, CDR1 is SGHRS and CDR2 YFSETQ. The CDR3 spans 14 residues, from the cysteine through the phenylalanine. Solely the CDR3 DNA is kept, with 42 bases framed from the first base. The receptor was isolated from an adult in good health. The material was peripheral blood, obtained on day 0 of AZD1222 vaccination. The V and J segments used are TRBV5-1 and TRBJ1-6; TRBD1 is perhaps the D gene, given 6 matching bases. The bases read TGCGCCAGCAGCCCTGGGACACCAAATTCACCCCTCCACTTT. This encodes CASSPGTPNSPLHF.